The rows below give T cell receptor beta chains drawn from one sample of a study of cytomegalovirus exposure and HLA in healthy donors. This table comes from immunoSEQ multiplex PCR, and its TCRdb copy is limited to in-frame clones, with some not included. The sample consists of some 120,000 clones, about 85% of them appearing once. The sequencing input was PBMCs. The receptor source for this set is a woman aged 30 to 39 in good health and CMV-seronegative. CDR3s include the opening cysteine and the closing phenylalanine or tryptophan. Each record gives: D gene, J gene, clone size, V gene, CDR3 DNA, CDR3 protein. D genes are given only for firm matches. Clone size is not always given. Where it is, it says once, few, many or a class for expanded clones.

D gene: TRBD1; J gene: TRBJ1-1; clone size: NA; V gene: TRBV11-3; CDR3 DNA: TGTGCCAGCAGCTCATACAGGGGCTTGAACGCTGAAGCTTTCTTT; CDR3 protein: CASSSYRGLNAEAFF
D gene: NA; J gene: TRBJ1-6; clone size: NA; V gene: TRBV5-1; CDR3 DNA: TGCGCCAGCAGCTTGGTGGCAGGGATGCAATCACCCCTCCACTTT; CDR3 protein: CASSLVAGMQSPLHF
D gene: NA; J gene: TRBJ2-3; clone size: NA; V gene: TRBV4-2; CDR3 DNA: TGTGCCAGCAGCCAGGGTTGGAAGGTCGGGAGCGAGAGCACAGATACGCAGTATTTT; CDR3 protein: CASSQGWKVGSESTDTQYF
D gene: TRBD1; J gene: TRBJ1-4; clone size: NA; V gene: TRBV11-2; CDR3 DNA: TGTGCCAGCAGCTTGGGACAGGGTTACGAAAAACTGTTTTTT; CDR3 protein: CASSLGQGYEKLFF
D gene: NA; J gene: TRBJ1-2; clone size: NA; V gene: TRBV11-2; CDR3 DNA: TGTGCCAGCAGCTCGACCCAGGACACCTCTTATGGCTACACCTTC; CDR3 protein: CASSSTQDTSYGYTF
D gene: NA; J gene: TRBJ2-5; clone size: once; V gene: TRBV19; CDR3 DNA: TGTGCCAGTAGTATCGAAGAGACCCAGTACTTC; CDR3 protein: CASSIEETQYF
D gene: NA; J gene: TRBJ2-3; clone size: NA; V gene: TRBV27; CDR3 DNA: TGTGCCAGCAGTTTACTGCCCTCCAGGGGATGGAGCACAGATACGCAGTATTTT; CDR3 protein: CASSLLPSRGWSTDTQYF
D gene: NA; J gene: TRBJ2-1; clone size: few; V gene: TRBV9; CDR3 DNA: TGTGCCAGCAGCGTAGCGGAGGAGAACAATGAGCAGTTCTTC; CDR3 protein: CASSVAEENNEQFF
D gene: TRBD1; J gene: TRBJ1-5; clone size: NA; V gene: TRBV7-2; CDR3 DNA: TGTGCCAGCAGCTCAACCGACAGGGTCAATCAGCCCCAGCATTTT; CDR3 protein: CASSSTDRVNQPQHF
D gene: TRBD1; J gene: TRBJ2-7; clone size: NA; V gene: TRBV7-9; CDR3 DNA: TGTGCCAGCAGCACCGAACAGGGGCCGCAGTACTTC; CDR3 protein: CASSTEQGPQYF
D gene: NA; J gene: TRBJ2-3; clone size: NA; V gene: TRBV12-5; CDR3 DNA: TGTGCTAGTGGTTTGGTACGGCAGGGGCCTAGCACAGATACGCAGTATTTT; CDR3 protein: CASGLVRQGPSTDTQYF
D gene: TRBD2; J gene: TRBJ2-1; clone size: NA; V gene: TRBV7-3; CDR3 DNA: TGTGCCAGCAGCTTGCAGGGGACTAGTTTGTATGAGCAGTTCTTC; CDR3 protein: CASSLQGTSLYEQFF
D gene: NA; J gene: TRBJ2-2; clone size: NA; V gene: TRBV5-1; CDR3 DNA: TGCGCCAGCAGCCTTGACACGAACACCGGGGAGCTGTTTTTT; CDR3 protein: CASSLDTNTGELFF
D gene: TRBD1; J gene: TRBJ1-4; clone size: NA; V gene: TRBV11-3; CDR3 DNA: TGTGCCAGCAGCCAGAGGACAGGATCTAATGAAAAACTGTTTTTT; CDR3 protein: CASSQRTGSNEKLFF
D gene: NA; J gene: TRBJ2-3; clone size: NA; V gene: TRBV14; CDR3 DNA: TGTGCCAGCAGCCTCCGGACTAGCACAGATACGCAGTATTTT; CDR3 protein: CASSLRTSTDTQYF
D gene: TRBD2; J gene: TRBJ2-5; clone size: NA; V gene: TRBV5-1; CDR3 DNA: TGCGCCAGCAGCTTGGCTGCAGCGGGGCCCCAAGAGACCCAGTACTTC; CDR3 protein: CASSLAAAGPQETQYF
D gene: NA; J gene: TRBJ1-5; clone size: NA; V gene: TRBV15; CDR3 DNA: TGTGCCACCAGCAGAGATGGGGCTGAGGGCAATCAGCCCCAGCATTTT; CDR3 protein: CATSRDGAEGNQPQHF
D gene: NA; J gene: TRBJ2-1; clone size: few; V gene: TRBV11-2; CDR3 DNA: TGTGCCAGCAGCTTATTGCGGGGACGCTCCTACAATGAGCAGTTCTTC; CDR3 protein: CASSLLRGRSYNEQFF
D gene: NA; J gene: TRBJ2-5; clone size: NA; V gene: TRBV5-1; CDR3 DNA: TGCGCCAGCAGCTTGGCCTTAGATATTGAACAAGAGACCCAGTACTTC; CDR3 protein: CASSLALDIEQETQYF
D gene: NA; J gene: TRBJ1-4; clone size: NA; V gene: TRBV6-6; CDR3 DNA: TGTGCCAGCAGTTACCCTACGGGAGAAAAACTGTTTTTT; CDR3 protein: CASSYPTGEKLFF
D gene: TRBD1; J gene: TRBJ2-1; clone size: NA; V gene: TRBV11-3; CDR3 DNA: TGTGCCAGCAGCTTAGGGGACCTCGGGACAGTCCTAAATGAGCAGTTCTTC; CDR3 protein: CASSLGDLGTVLNEQFF
D gene: NA; J gene: TRBJ1-5; clone size: NA; V gene: TRBV6-1; CDR3 DNA: TGTGCCAGCTGTGCCCGTCGACAGAATCAGCCCCAGCATTTT; CDR3 protein: CASCARRQNQPQHF
D gene: TRBD2; J gene: TRBJ2-3; clone size: NA; V gene: TRBV7-2; CDR3 DNA: TGTGCCAGCAGCCAATTTAGCGGGGGTGGAGATACGCAGTATTTT; CDR3 protein: CASSQFSGGGDTQYF
D gene: NA; J gene: TRBJ1-1; clone size: NA; V gene: TRBV6-6; CDR3 DNA: TGTGCCAGCAGTTACCAAGGGAGGAACACTGAAGCTTTCTTT; CDR3 protein: CASSYQGRNTEAFF
D gene: NA; J gene: TRBJ1-1; clone size: NA; V gene: TRBV7-2; CDR3 DNA: TGTGCCAGCAGCTTAGCGGAGGGTCGGGCTGAAGCTTTCTTT; CDR3 protein: CASSLAEGRAEAFF
D gene: NA; J gene: TRBJ1-4; clone size: NA; V gene: TRBV18; CDR3 DNA: TGTGCCAGCTCACCCCCGTCAGGGATGGCAACTAATGAAAAACTGTTTTTT; CDR3 protein: CASSPPSGMATNEKLFF
D gene: NA; J gene: TRBJ1-1; clone size: NA; V gene: TRBV5-1; CDR3 DNA: TGCGCCAGCAGCTTGGCCACAGGGTATGGGATGAACACTGAAGCTTTCTTT; CDR3 protein: CASSLATGYGMNTEAFF
D gene: NA; J gene: TRBJ2-7; clone size: few; V gene: TRBV5-8; CDR3 DNA: TGTGCCAGCAGCTTGGCCGTCTACGAGCAGTACTTC; CDR3 protein: CASSLAVYEQYF
D gene: TRBD1; J gene: TRBJ1-2; clone size: NA; V gene: TRBV6-1; CDR3 DNA: TGTGCCAGCAGTCTGGGACAGGTAGACTATGGCTACACCTTC; CDR3 protein: CASSLGQVDYGYTF
D gene: NA; J gene: TRBJ1-2; clone size: NA; V gene: TRBV4-1; CDR3 DNA: TGCGCCAGCAGCCAAGACCAGGGGCAGGGTTCATACTATGGCTACACCTTC; CDR3 protein: CASSQDQGQGSYYGYTF
D gene: NA; J gene: TRBJ1-2; clone size: once; V gene: TRBV5-5; CDR3 DNA: TGTGCCAGCAGCTTGGTAGGAGGGATCGACTACACCTTC; CDR3 protein: CASSLVGGIDYTF
D gene: NA; J gene: TRBJ1-2; clone size: NA; V gene: TRBV6-5; CDR3 DNA: TGTGCCAGCAGGGAGACGGGAAGCTATGGCTACACCTTC; CDR3 protein: CASRETGSYGYTF
D gene: TRBD1; J gene: TRBJ2-5; clone size: NA; V gene: TRBV27; CDR3 DNA: TGTGCCAGCAGTCCATCACAGGGGAACCAAGAGACCCAGTACTTC; CDR3 protein: CASSPSQGNQETQYF
D gene: TRBD1; J gene: TRBJ2-7; clone size: NA; V gene: TRBV10-3; CDR3 DNA: TGTGCCATAAGCCGGGACAGGTCCTACGAGCAGTACTTC; CDR3 protein: CAISRDRSYEQYF
D gene: NA; J gene: TRBJ1-5; clone size: NA; V gene: TRBV6-5; CDR3 DNA: TGTGCCAGCCGGGACGGGGGGAATCAGCCCCAGCATTTT; CDR3 protein: CASRDGGNQPQHF
D gene: TRBD1; J gene: TRBJ2-7; clone size: NA; V gene: TRBV9; CDR3 DNA: TGTGCCAGCAGCGTAGAGGGACAGGGGACCGAGCAGTACTTC; CDR3 protein: CASSVEGQGTEQYF
D gene: NA; J gene: TRBJ2-7; clone size: NA; V gene: TRBV2; CDR3 DNA: TGTGCCAGCAGGGACATAAACTACGAGCAGTACTTC; CDR3 protein: CASRDINYEQYF
D gene: TRBD1; J gene: TRBJ2-2; clone size: NA; V gene: TRBV4-2; CDR3 DNA: TGTGCCAGCAGCCAAGGTCCGACAGGGGGCTATGGCGGGGAGCTGTTTTTT; CDR3 protein: CASSQGPTGGYGGELFF
D gene: NA; J gene: TRBJ2-3; clone size: NA; V gene: TRBV4-3; CDR3 DNA: TGCGCCAGCAGCCAAGGGCGGAGGTGGGGGGGCTCCACAGATACGCAGTATTTT; CDR3 protein: CASSQGRRWGGSTDTQYF
D gene: NA; J gene: TRBJ1-4; clone size: NA; V gene: TRBV5-6; CDR3 DNA: TGTGCCAGCAGCTTGGCTTTTCGGGCGGAGGCGGAAAAACTGTTTTTT; CDR3 protein: CASSLAFRAEAEKLFF
D gene: TRBD1; J gene: TRBJ2-7; clone size: NA; V gene: TRBV5-1; CDR3 DNA: TGCGCCAGCAGCTCGGGACAGGGAGGAACCTACGAGCAGTACTTC; CDR3 protein: CASSSGQGGTYEQYF
D gene: NA; J gene: TRBJ2-7; clone size: NA; V gene: TRBV5-6; CDR3 DNA: TGTGCCAGCAGCTTGGATTATCGCGACGAGCAGTACTTC; CDR3 protein: CASSLDYRDEQYF
D gene: NA; J gene: TRBJ1-1; clone size: NA; V gene: TRBV6-5; CDR3 DNA: TGTGCCAGCAACCGACAGGCGGGGAACACTGAAGCTTTCTTT; CDR3 protein: CASNRQAGNTEAFF
D gene: TRBD1; J gene: TRBJ1-4; clone size: NA; V gene: TRBV6-5; CDR3 DNA: TGTGCCAGCAGTCCCGACAGGGGAGGCGAAAAACTGTTTTTT; CDR3 protein: CASSPDRGGEKLFF
D gene: NA; J gene: TRBJ1-6; clone size: NA; V gene: TRBV6-5; CDR3 DNA: TGTGCCAGCAGTACCCCCGGAGGTTATAATTCACCCCTCCACTTT; CDR3 protein: CASSTPGGYNSPLHF
D gene: NA; J gene: TRBJ1-2; clone size: NA; V gene: TRBV7-9; CDR3 DNA: TGTGCCAGCAGCACCACAGGGAGGGACTATGGCTACACCTTC; CDR3 protein: CASSTTGRDYGYTF
D gene: NA; J gene: TRBJ2-7; clone size: NA; V gene: TRBV4-3; CDR3 DNA: TGCGCCAGCAGCCTCGAAAAAACTAGCTCCTACGAGCAGTACTTC; CDR3 protein: CASSLEKTSSYEQYF